The sequence of this T cell receptor (beta chain) was determined in a study of T cell responses to AZD1222 COVID-19 vaccine. This clone was found once. Its target is unknown. Study-level points and caveats: Mostly white British, mostly female donors; authors suggested clonal diversity may be underestimated. With dominance at 160-218 and 743-854, vaccine-associated CD4 TCRs spanned spike. Researchers took repertoire samples only after the peak T cell response had come.

Produced via immunoSEQ multiplex PCR; TCRdb's table is partial and in-frame only. Among under 200,000 clones listed, about nine tenths were seen once. The germline gives CDR1 MDHEN, CDR2 SYDVKM. CDR3 size: 17 residues. With 5 bases removed from V and 2 bases from J, the gap between germline ends came to 22 bases. The chain carries TRBV28 and TRBJ2-7; possibly TRBD2 for D (6 bases). This specimen consisted of peripheral blood, obtained on day 0 of AZD1222 vaccination. This receptor was obtained from an adult in good health. The CDR3 bases are TGTGCCAGCAGTCTCCTGGGAGTCAGGGAGGTTCCCTACGAGCAGTACTTC. Translation: CASSLLGVREVPYEQYF.